This entry lists 15 T cell receptor beta chains sequenced from one sample in a study of T cells in Graves' hyperthyroidism and ophthalmopathy. Amplification of TCR beta CDR3 regions used RNA as the template. The TCR CDR3 was amplified in a first-round RT-PCR using the HTBI primer set. TCRdb recomputed calls from the multiplex PCR reads with MiXCR, one row per CDR3 protein. This sample has hundreds of thousands of distinct CDR3 sequences, with approximately 15% found just once. Input material: blood. The source is a woman aged 50 to 60 with Graves' ophthalmopathy.

This clonotype was counted between two and nine times. The rearrangement uses TRBV9 and TRBJ1-1; D is uncertain. Germline loops: CDR1 SGDLS, CDR2 YYNGEE. The CDR3 runs 15 residues. V lost 0 bases and J lost 1, with 10 bases in between. The CDR3 reads CASSVDGSPNTEAFF. CDR3 DNA: TGTGCCAGCAGCGTAGATGGGTCCCCGAACACTGAAGCTTTCTTT.

This clonotype was picked up many times. This chain connects TRBV27 to TRBJ2-7; D is uncertain. The germline gives CDR1 MNHEY, CDR2 SMNVEV (reference sequence). The V end lost 6 bases, the J end lost 4 bases, and 16 bases lay between the germline ends. CDR3 length: 14 residues. As DNA, the CDR3 is TGTGCCAGCAGGCAGGACCTAGGCCGATACGAGCAGTACTTC. Its protein is CASRQDLGRYEQYF.

A remark on this clonotype: Possible read error: a much larger clone is one base away. CDR3 loop: CASSYLGGVYNEQFF. For the CDR3, the DNA is TGTGCCAGCAGTTATTTGGGCGGGGTTTACAATGAGCAGTTCTTC. J is TRBJ2-1 and V is TRBV6-2 or TRBV6-3, with D tentatively TRBD2 (6 bases). Germline assignment: CDR1 MNHEY and CDR2 SVGEGT. The V end was cut by 3 bases, the J end by 4 bases, with 13 bases between. The CDR3 sequence is 15 residues long.

This clonotype was found many times. The chain combines TRBV7-9 with TRBJ2-5; D ambiguous. The germline V gene encodes CDR1 SEHNR and CDR2 FQNEAQ (reference sequence). The V end lost 1 base, the J end lost 5 bases, and 14 bases lay between the germline ends. The CDR3 sequence is 15 residues long. The CDR3 DNA follows: TGTGCCAGCAGCTTAGGAGTTCTAGGGATCGAGACCCAGTACTTC. Protein product: CASSLGVLGIETQYF.

This clonotype was seen repeatedly, ten times or more. The rearrangement joins TRBV7-8 to TRBJ2-1, with TRBD2 matching over 7 bases. The CDR3 extends over 17 amino acids. J was trimmed by 3 bases and V by 3 bases; bases with no gene match: 11. Looked up from germline, CDR1 is SGHVS and CDR2 is FQNEAQ. The DNA of the CDR3 is TGTGCCAGCAGCTTTCTATTTGGCGGGAGTAGCTACAATGAGCAGTTCTTC. The encoded protein is CASSFLFGGSSYNEQFF.

This clonotype was found a few times. The gene calls are TRBV20-1 and TRBJ2-1; TRBD2 matches 8 bases. The CDR3 is made up of 15 amino acids. V was pared by 3 bases and J by 2 bases, with 6 bases of the junction left unmatched. Germline V lookup: CDR1 DFQATT, CDR2 SNEGSKA (reference sequence). CDR3 amino acids: CSARFSGKPYNEQFF. The CDR3 DNA sequence: TGCAGTGCTAGGTTTAGCGGGAAGCCCTACAATGAGCAGTTCTTC.

Many counts were recorded for this clonotype. V and J are TRBV7-8 and TRBJ2-1, with 7 bases matching TRBD1. V was clipped by 5 bases and J by 8 bases; unmatched bases: 12. This CDR3 has 15 amino acids. Germline CDR1 and CDR2: SGHVS and FQNEAQ. CDR3: CASSVPGRGSDEQFF. CDR3 nucleotides: TGTGCCAGCAGCGTACCTGGCAGGGGGTCCGATGAGCAGTTCTTC.

This clonotype occurred many times. This sequence joins TRBV20-1 and TRBJ2-7; 7 bases agree with TRBD1. The CDR3 runs to 14 residues. The V and J ends lost 5 bases and 0 bases, in that order; junction bases with no gene match: 7. CDR1 is DFQATT and CDR2 is SNEGSKA in the germline V gene (reference sequence). The CDR3 loop is CSARRTGFSYEQYF. CDR3 nucleotide sequence: TGCAGTGCTCGTCGGACAGGCTTCTCCTACGAGCAGTACTTC.

Concerning this clonotype: This may be a read error: a much more frequent sequence differs by one nucleotide. The genes are TRBV7-3 and TRBJ2-3; the D is unclear. Trimming cost V 0 bases and J 10 bases, with 11 bases left between them. CDR3 size: 13 residues. Per the germline V gene, CDR1 is SGHTA and CDR2 is FQGTGA. This CDR3 is CASSLTSLDAQYF. The CDR3 DNA sequence: TGTGCCAGCAGCTTAACGTCCCTTGATGCGCAGTATTTT.

This clonotype was counted ten times or more. The chain employs TRBV7-3 and TRBJ1-2, with D possibly TRBD1 on 6 matching bases. CDR3 length equals 14 residues. V gave up 1 base and J gave up 6 bases, with 12 bases separating them. Germline CDR1 SGHTA, CDR2 FQGTGA. CDR3 DNA: TGTGCCAGCAGCTTAAACCCCGGGACACATGGCTACACCTTC. Protein product: CASSLNPGTHGYTF.

In its sample, this clonotype was seen many times. This chain joins TRBV7-2 and TRBJ2-7, with D unclear. There are 12 residues in the CDR3. Germline CDR1 reads SGHTA; CDR2 reads FQGNSA. V lost 6 bases, J lost 4 bases, and 10 bases lay in between. This CDR3 reads CASSYTPYEQYF. CDR3 in DNA: TGTGCCAGCAGTTATACTCCTTACGAGCAGTACTTC.

This clonotype was detected only a few times. The genes are TRBV20-1 and TRBJ2-5; the D is unclear. Between the trimmed V and J ends, which lost 8 bases and 0 bases, there was a span of 13 bases. Germline assignment: CDR1 DFQATT and CDR2 SNEGSKA (reference sequence). This CDR3 is built from 13 residues. The CDR3, as DNA: TGCAGTACTTGGAGTAAAAACCAAGAGACCCAGTACTTC. Protein: CSTWSKNQETQYF.

This clonotype was seen many times. This chain links TRBV9 with TRBJ2-1; D unclear. Per the germline V gene, CDR1 is SGDLS and CDR2 is YYNGEE. CDR3 length: 15 residues. V was pared by 0 bases and J by 2 bases, with 9 bases between. The CDR3 is CASSVGRRTYNEQFF. The CDR3 DNA sequence: TGTGCCAGCAGCGTAGGGCGGCGGACCTACAATGAGCAGTTCTTC. Full variable domain (missing parts from reference TRBV9 and TRBJ2-1): DSGVTQTPKHLITATGQRVTLRCSPRSGDLSVYWYQQSLDQGLQFLIQYYNGEERAKGNILERFSAQQFPDLHSELNLSSLELGDSALYFCASSVGRRTYNEQFFGPGTRLTVL.

V is TRBV7-9 and J is TRBJ2-5, with a tentative D call TRBD2 (5 bases). This CDR3 contains 16 residues. Trimming shortened V by 4 bases and J by 1 base, and 16 bases separated the two germline ends. From germline, CDR1 is SEHNR and CDR2 FQNEAQ (reference sequence). CDR3 nucleotides: TGTGCCAGCAGCTCGCGGGCCAAAGGACTCCAAGAGACCCAGTACTTC. Translating gives CASSSRAKGLQETQYF.

This clonotype was counted at least ten times. The rearrangement uses TRBV20-1 and TRBJ1-2; 11 bases fit TRBD1. The V and J ends lost 4 bases and 4 bases, in that order; junction bases with no gene match: 8. The CDR3 totals 15 residues. CDR1 and CDR2 (germline): DFQATT, SNEGSKA (reference sequence). CDR3 sequence (DNA): TGCAGTGCTATTAAACAGGGACAGGGGGGCTATGGCTACACCTTC. This codes for CSAIKQGQGGYGYTF.